What follows are 30 T cell receptor beta chains derived from one specimen sequenced in a study of control samples from healthy donors and cancer patients. Profiled with immunoSEQ multiplex PCR; TCRdb holds only in-frame clones, not every one. The sample lists roughly 120,000 clones; just over 90% were seen once. Sequencing was done on a sample of blood. All receptors derive from a woman aged 18 to 35 in good health.

A single count supports this clone. The rearrangement joins TRBV30 to TRBJ1-3, with TRBD1 as a possible D gene (6 bases). The CDR3 runs to 12 residues. Germline CDR1 and CDR2: GTSNPN and SVGIG (reference sequence). Trimming shortened V by 7 bases and J by 2 bases, and 9 bases separated the two germline ends. The CDR3 here is CASNRAGNTIYF. CDR3 in DNA: TGTGCCTCGAACAGGGCTGGAAACACCATATATTTT.

The J gene is TRBJ2-3, the V gene TRBV28; D unclear. V lost 2 bases, J lost 7 bases, and 4 bases lay in between. In germline, CDR1 is MDHEN, CDR2 SYDVKM. The CDR3 is 11 residues long. Written as DNA, the CDR3 is TGTGCCAGCAGTTTAGGAAATACGCAGTATTTT. It yields the protein CASSLGNTQYF.

The rearrangement joins TRBV27 to TRBJ1-6; 9 bases are a match to TRBD1. CDR3 length: 15 amino acids. Germline CDR1 MNHEY, CDR2 SMNVEV (reference sequence). V gave up 0 bases and J gave up 12 bases; unmatched junction bases: 6. CDR3 amino acids: CASSLSGTGILPLHF. CDR3 nucleotides: TGTGCCAGCAGTTTATCTGGGACAGGGATTTTACCCCTCCACTTT.

This sequence joins TRBV7-2 and TRBJ2-3; weak D call: TRBD2 (5 bases). Germline loops: CDR1 SGHTA, CDR2 FQGNSA. V was clipped by 1 base and J by 4 bases, with 18 bases between them. The CDR3 sequence is 17 residues long. For the CDR3, the DNA is TGTGCCAGCAGCTTAGAAGGGCGGGTCCTAGGCTCAGATACGCAGTATTTT. This encodes CASSLEGRVLGSDTQYF.

The chain carries TRBV9 and TRBJ2-7; 10 nucleotides align to TRBD2. Germline CDR1 reads SGDLS; CDR2 reads YYNGEE. The length of the CDR3 is 15 residues. V shed 4 bases and J 7 bases; nucleotides not matched to a gene: 11. The CDR3, as DNA: TGTGCCAGCAGCCCCCGGGTTAGCGGGGGGAGTGAGCAGTACTTC. Its protein product is CASSPRVSGGSEQYF.

The chain links TRBV29-1 to TRBJ1-1; 9 nucleotides line up with TRBD1. The CDR3 loop spans 11 amino acids. V was clipped by 6 bases and J by 5 bases; unmatched bases: 1. Germline lookup yields CDR1 SQVTM and CDR2 ANQGSEA. This CDR3 is CSVGTGTEAFF. Written as DNA, the CDR3 is TGCAGCGTCGGGACAGGGACTGAAGCTTTCTTT.

The chain has TRBV7-9 and TRBJ2-3; D uncertain. Germline V gives CDR1 SEHNR, CDR2 FQNEAQ (reference sequence). V was pared by 8 bases and J by 3 bases, with 6 bases between. There are 11 residues in the CDR3. The CDR3 loop is CASGVTDTQYF. The CDR3 DNA sequence: TGTGCCAGCGGGGTGACAGATACGCAGTATTTT.

V and J are TRBV7-6 and TRBJ1-1; a weak D match, TRBD1 (5 bases). Germline V gene data show CDR1 as SGHVS and CDR2 as FNYEAQ. CDR3 length: 21 amino acids. V lost 5 bases to trimming and J lost 1 base, with 32 bases between them. The CDR3 spells CASSRKVMAGSVLPGNTEAFF. The DNA for the CDR3 is TGTGCCAGCAGCCGCAAAGTGATGGCAGGGTCGGTTCTCCCTGGGAACACTGAAGCTTTCTTT.

This rearrangement joins TRBV28 to TRBJ1-3; tentative D call: TRBD1 (6 bases). V was trimmed by 6 bases and J by 2 bases, leaving 20 bases between them. The CDR3 consists of 17 residues. The germline gives CDR1 MDHEN, CDR2 SYDVKM. CDR3 DNA sequence: TGTGCCAGCAGCCGTATAACAGGGATGGAACCTGGAAACACCATATATTTT. Translated: CASSRITGMEPGNTIYF. Full variable domain (missing parts from reference TRBV28 and TRBJ1-3): DVKVTQSSRYLVKRTGEKVFLECVQDMDHENMFWYRQDPGLGLRLIYFSYDVKMKEKGDIPEGYSVSREKKERFSLILESASTNQTSMYLCASSRITGMEPGNTIYFGEGSWLTVV.

CDR3 nucleotide sequence: TGTGCCACCAGCGAGGGGGCTAGCACAGATACGCAGTATTTT. As protein: CATSEGASTDTQYF. The J gene is TRBJ2-3, the V gene TRBV24-1, with 7 bases aligning to TRBD1. This CDR3 has 14 residues. Germline CDR1 is KGHDR and CDR2 is SFDVKD. The V and J ends lost 7 bases and 0 bases, in that order; junction bases with no gene match: 3.

V and J are TRBV4-3 and TRBJ2-3; no clear D gene. This CDR3 comprises 18 residues. V was clipped by 2 bases and J by 2 bases, with 20 bases between them. Germline V gene sequence: CDR1 LGHNA, CDR2 YSLEER. CDR3 coding DNA: TGCGCCAGCAGCCAATCCGTATCCGTCGATGGTTTCACAGATACGCAGTATTTT. Translation gives CASSQSVSVDGFTDTQYF.

As DNA, the CDR3 is TGTGCCACCAGTGATGGGAACACTGAAGCTTTCTTT. It translates to CATSDGNTEAFF. The chain links TRBV24-1 to TRBJ1-1; D not resolved. Trimming cost V 3 bases and J 1 base, with 2 bases left between them. Germline V gene lookup returns CDR1 KGHDR and CDR2 SFDVKD. The CDR3 spans 12 residues.

As regards this clone: Relative to the germline gene, one junction end is altered; a read error may explain this. The V call is TRBV19, the J call TRBJ2-6; TRBD1 is a possible D gene (5 bases). The germline V gene has CDR1 LNHDA and CDR2 SQIVND (reference sequence). This CDR3 is 15 amino acids long. DNA of the CDR3: TGTGCCAGTAGGGCCGACAGCTCTGGGGTCAACGTCCTGACTTTC. This codes for CASRADSSGVNVLTF.

This CDR3 is CASSLAPDYNEQFF. The CDR3 DNA sequence: TGTGCCAGCAGCTTAGCCCCAGATTACAATGAGCAGTTCTTC. The chain has TRBV11-2 and TRBJ2-1; D is unclear. Germline V gene data show CDR1 as SGHAT and CDR2 as FQNNGV. The CDR3 is made up of 14 amino acids. With 1 base removed from V and 4 bases from J, the gap between germline ends came to 8 bases.

The chain links TRBV25-1 to TRBJ1-1; TRBD1 matches 7 bases. This CDR3 is built from 17 residues. Germline V gives CDR1 MGHDK, CDR2 SYGVNS. After removal of 1 base from V and 1 base from J, the junction contained 9 bases not matched to a gene. The CDR3: CASSESRGPLGNTEAFF. In nucleotides, the CDR3 is TGTGCCAGCAGTGAATCAAGGGGGCCATTAGGGAACACTGAAGCTTTCTTT.

This clone was counted only a few times. The CDR3 region has the DNA TGCGCCAGCAGCCCCCTTGTGGGGATCCTCTCTGGAAACACCATATATTTT. This encodes CASSPLVGILSGNTIYF. The V call is TRBV5-1, the J call TRBJ1-3, with D hard to call. The CDR3 totals 17 residues. V lost 4 bases, J lost 0 bases, and 17 bases lay in between. Germline V gives CDR1 SGHRS, CDR2 YFSETQ.

The rearrangement joins TRBV5-1 to TRBJ2-7, with unresolved D. This CDR3 has 14 amino acids. Germline V gives CDR1 SGHRS, CDR2 YFSETQ. Trimming pared 2 bases from V and 0 bases from J, leaving 9 bases between. The CDR3 DNA reads TGCGCCAGCAGCTTATTTGAGGACTCCTACGAGCAGTACTTC. Its translation: CASSLFEDSYEQYF.

V is TRBV5-1 and J is TRBJ2-1; 13 bases line up with TRBD2. The CDR3 is 20 residues long. Trimming at V came to 0 bases and at J to 6 bases, leaving 15 bases not matched to a gene. Germline loops: CDR1 SGHRS, CDR2 YFSETQ. The CDR3 sequence is CASSLANIFGLAGEGNEQFF. CDR3 nucleotide sequence: TGCGCCAGCAGCTTGGCCAATATCTTCGGACTAGCGGGAGAGGGCAATGAGCAGTTCTTC.

The chain has TRBV7-2 and TRBJ2-3, with TRBD2 matching 7 bases. Germline assignment: CDR1 SGHTA and CDR2 FQGNSA. There are 18 residues in the CDR3. With 4 bases clipped from V and 5 bases from J, the junction kept 18 bases outside the gene matches. CDR3 sequence reads: CASSWVLADTVREDTQYF. CDR3 in DNA: TGTGCCAGCAGCTGGGTCCTAGCGGACACAGTGCGGGAAGATACGCAGTATTTT. The full variable domain, in which reference TRBV7-2 and TRBJ2-3 provide the parts outside the CDR3, is GAGVSQSPSNKVTEKGKDVELRCDPISGHTALYWYRQSLGQGLEFLIYFQGNSAPDKSGLPSDRFSAERTGGSVSTLTIQRTQQEDSAVYLCASSWVLADTVREDTQYFGPGTRLTVL.

The chain recombines TRBV4-3 with TRBJ1-4; D ambiguous. Germline V gene sequence: CDR1 LGHNA, CDR2 YSLEER. This CDR3 spans 16 amino acids. V was trimmed by 1 base and J by 0 bases, leaving 9 bases between them. The CDR3 loop is CASSQASATTNEKLFF. Written as DNA, the CDR3 is TGCGCCAGCAGCCAAGCGTCGGCAACAACTAATGAAAAACTGTTTTTT.

This clone has just a few counts. The chain has TRBV28 and TRBJ2-7, with a tentative D call TRBD2 (5 bases). The germline V and J ends were trimmed by 8 bases and 7 bases, with 9 bases remaining between them. The CDR3 runs 10 residues. Germline assignment: CDR1 MDHEN and CDR2 SYDVKM. CDR3 in DNA: TGTGCCAGCGGACTCTTTGAGCAGTACTTC. The encoded protein is CASGLFEQYF.

V is TRBV24-1 and J is TRBJ1-1; a weak D match, TRBD1 (6 bases). V dropped 4 bases and J dropped 4 bases, with 24 bases sitting between them. The germline CDR1 and CDR2 sequences are KGHDR and SFDVKD. This CDR3 has 18 amino acids. CDR3 sequence: CATSDGRGAYPGATEAFF. The CDR3 DNA is TGTGCCACCAGTGACGGGCGGGGGGCTTACCCGGGGGCCACTGAAGCTTTCTTT.

The table lists this clone with a count of one. The DNA for the CDR3 is TGTGCCAGCAGTCCGATTCAGGACCGCTACGAGCAGTACTTC. It yields the protein CASSPIQDRYEQYF. The chain links TRBV28 to TRBJ2-7; no clear D. Per the germline V gene, CDR1 is MDHEN and CDR2 is SYDVKM. The CDR3 has 14 residues. Trimming shortened V by 5 bases and J by 3 bases, and 14 bases separated the two germline ends.

V usage is TRBV7-2 and J usage is TRBJ2-6; TRBD1 agrees at 9 bases. Germline V gene lookup returns CDR1 SGHTA and CDR2 FQGNSA. This CDR3 region has 18 residues. V gave up 2 bases and J gave up 4 bases; unmatched junction bases: 9. The CDR3 DNA follows: TGTGCCAGCAGCTTATCCCCACAGGGGGCGCAGGGGGCCAACGTCCTGACTTTC. It is translated as CASSLSPQGAQGANVLTF.

This rearrangement joins TRBV19 to TRBJ1-5, with 7 bases matching TRBD1. V lost 3 bases, J lost 1 base, and 6 bases stayed unmatched. This CDR3 spans 16 amino acids. From germline, CDR1 is LNHDA and CDR2 SQIVND (reference sequence). CDR3: CASSIAQGGSNQPQHF. For the CDR3, the DNA is TGTGCCAGTAGTATTGCGCAGGGGGGGAGCAATCAGCCCCAGCATTTT.

V usage is TRBV3-1 (or the pseudogene TRBV3-2) and J usage is TRBJ2-7; 14 bases line up with TRBD2. CDR3 length: 21 residues. Germline CDR1 LGHDT, CDR2 YNNKEL (reference sequence). Trimming took 1 base from V and 3 from J; bases not matched to a gene: 17. CDR3 sequence: CASSQGTGLAGGRGCNYEQYF. The CDR3 DNA reads TGTGCCAGCAGCCAAGGGACAGGACTAGCGGGAGGACGGGGGTGTAACTACGAGCAGTACTTC.

This chain connects TRBV6-4 to TRBJ2-2; D might be TRBD1 (5 bases). From germline, CDR1 is MRHNA and CDR2 SNTAGT. Trimming took off 5 bases at V and 6 bases at J, with 10 bases between the two ends. The CDR3 spans 13 residues. The CDR3 reads CASSPSGSGELFF. CDR3 sequence (DNA): TGTGCCAGCAGTCCCTCAGGGTCCGGGGAGCTGTTTTTT.

The CDR3: CASSLWSRETQYF. The CDR3 DNA reads as TGTGCCAGCAGCTTATGGAGTCGGGAGACCCAGTACTTC. The rearrangement joins TRBV7-2 to TRBJ2-5; D not certain. Germline values: CDR1 SGHTA, CDR2 FQGNSA. This CDR3 contains 13 residues. Trimming cost V 2 bases and J 5 bases, with 9 bases left between them.

The chain combines TRBV11-1 with TRBJ2-3; D unresolved. Trimming stripped 2 bases from V and 1 base from J, with 7 bases between. The CDR3 runs 14 residues. Germline CDR1 is SGHAT and CDR2 is FQDESV (reference sequence). CDR3 nucleotide sequence: TGTGCCAGCAGCTTAAATACTCGCACAGATACGCAGTATTTT. This encodes CASSLNTRTDTQYF. Drawing the rest from reference TRBV11-1 and TRBJ2-3, the complete variable domain is EAEVAQSPRYKITEKSQAVAFWCDPISGHATLYWYRQILGQGPELLVQFQDESVVDDSQLPKDRFSAERLKGVDSTLKIQPAELGDSAMYLCASSLNTRTDTQYFGPGTRLTVL.

The V and J genes are TRBV2 and TRBJ2-7, with D perhaps assigned TRBD1 or TRBD2 (6 bases each). With 1 base removed from V and 3 bases from J, the gap between germline ends came to 10 bases. The CDR3 loop spans 14 amino acids. CDR1 is SNHLY, CDR2 FYNNEI, per germline. CDR3 loop: CASSEVQGGYEQYF. The CDR3, as DNA: TGTGCCAGCAGTGAAGTACAGGGAGGCTACGAGCAGTACTTC.